Each of the 3 T cell receptor beta chains below was sequenced from the same sample in a study of identical twins. TCRdb reanalysed the 5' RACE reads using MiXCR and keeps one entry per CDR3 protein. Of around 550,000 distinct CDR3 sequences listed, 12% to 15% are singletons. Separately, the same data were catalogued under a study of yellow fever vaccine responses in identical twins.

Sequenced material: CD4+ T cells sorted from blood. The receptors originated from a woman between 18 and 29 years old in good health.

This clonotype turned up a few times. The V and J genes are TRBV10-2 and TRBJ2-2; D is undetermined. Germline assignment: CDR1 WSHSY and CDR2 SAAADI. This CDR3 has 13 residues. Trimming removed 8 bases at V and 7 bases at J, with 14 bases between. The CDR3 loop is CASVDTGDGELFF. DNA of the CDR3: TGCGCCAGCGTCGACACTGGGGACGGGGAGCTGTTTTTT.

The CDR3 coding sequence is TGTGCCAGCAGTCCCCGGGACAGATACACCGGGGAGCTGTTTTTT. It specifies CASSPRDRYTGELFF. J is TRBJ2-2 and V is TRBV28; 7 bases map to TRBD1. The V segment lost 5 bases and the J segment 3 bases; nucleotides outside the gene matches: 6. Per germline, CDR1 MDHEN and CDR2 SYDVKM. The CDR3 sequence is 15 residues long.

The V call is TRBV7-2, the J call TRBJ1-6, with a weak D call TRBD1 (6 bases). V lost 0 bases and J lost 10, with 13 bases in between. The CDR3 has 15 residues. CDR1 and CDR2 from the germline V gene are SGHTA and FQGNSA. The CDR3 spells CASSLAGGGGSPLHF. CDR3 DNA sequence: TGTGCCAGCAGCTTAGCGGGCGGGGGGGGCTCACCCCTCCACTTT.